The rows below give T cell receptor beta chains drawn from one sample of a study of cytomegalovirus exposure and HLA in healthy donors. The data were produced by immunoSEQ multiplex PCR, yet TCRdb's version contains in-frame clones alone and is incomplete. The sample has 200,000 to 250,000 clones, approximately 80% seen once; the top ten hold over 3.5%. The specimen was PBMCs. The receptors come from a male donor in good health and CMV-seronegative. CDR3s include the opening cysteine and the closing phenylalanine or tryptophan. The D gene is left open where the match is weak. Only part of the rows carry a size: once, few, many, or a class if the clone is expanded.

abundance: -
j_gene: TRBJ1-4
d_gene: TRBD1
v_gene: TRBV5-6
CDR3aa: CASSPGTGFEKLFF
CDR3nt: TGTGCCAGCAGCCCCGGGACAGGGTTTGAAAAACTGTTTTTT

abundance: -
j_gene: TRBJ2-1
d_gene: TRBD2
v_gene: TRBV19
CDR3aa: CASSRLAGDGYNEQFF
CDR3nt: TGTGCCAGTAGTAGACTAGCGGGAGATGGCTACAATGAGCAGTTCTTC

abundance: -
j_gene: TRBJ2-1
d_gene: -
v_gene: TRBV2
CDR3aa: CASSWDSQREQFF
CDR3nt: TGTGCCAGCAGTTGGGACTCCCAGAGAGAGCAGTTCTTC

abundance: -
j_gene: TRBJ2-7
d_gene: -
v_gene: TRBV6-1
CDR3aa: CASSEEGETSYEQYF
CDR3nt: TGTGCCAGCAGTGAAGAGGGGGAGACCTCCTACGAGCAGTACTTC

abundance: -
j_gene: TRBJ2-3
d_gene: -
v_gene: TRBV11-1
CDR3aa: CASSKQPLASTDTQYF
CDR3nt: TGTGCCAGCAGCAAACAGCCCTTGGCGAGTACAGATACGCAGTATTTT

abundance: once
j_gene: TRBJ2-7
d_gene: -
v_gene: TRBV28
CDR3aa: CASSLGSYEQYF
CDR3nt: TGTGCCAGCAGTCTAGGGAGTTACGAGCAGTACTTC

abundance: few
j_gene: TRBJ1-1
d_gene: TRBD1
v_gene: TRBV29-1
CDR3aa: CSVARTGGERTEAFF
CDR3nt: TGCAGCGTGGCAAGGACAGGGGGCGAGAGGACTGAAGCTTTCTTT

abundance: once
j_gene: TRBJ2-7
d_gene: TRBD2
v_gene: TRBV9
CDR3aa: CATVVGTSGILDEQYF
CDR3nt: TGTGCCACCGTGGTCGGGACTAGCGGGATCTTGGACGAGCAGTACTTC

abundance: few
j_gene: TRBJ2-7
d_gene: TRBD1
v_gene: TRBV5-1
CDR3aa: CASSLGTGGFYEQYF
CDR3nt: TGCGCCAGCAGCTTGGGGACAGGGGGTTTCTACGAGCAGTACTTC

abundance: once
j_gene: TRBJ2-3
d_gene: TRBD2
v_gene: TRBV6-4
CDR3aa: CASSDLAGGGDTQYF
CDR3nt: TGTGCCAGCAGTGATCTAGCGGGAGGCGGAGATACGCAGTATTTT

abundance: -
j_gene: TRBJ2-7
d_gene: -
v_gene: TRBV19
CDR3aa: CASSDPRAGAFSYEQYF
CDR3nt: TGTGCCAGTAGCGATCCGAGGGCAGGGGCTTTCTCCTACGAGCAGTACTTC

abundance: -
j_gene: TRBJ2-3
d_gene: -
v_gene: TRBV7-9
CDR3aa: CASSPTGLSTDTQYF
CDR3nt: TGTGCCAGCAGCCCGACAGGTCTAAGCACAGATACGCAGTATTTT

abundance: -
j_gene: TRBJ2-5
d_gene: TRBD2
v_gene: TRBV19
CDR3aa: CASSGGLAGSAETQYF
CDR3nt: TGTGCCAGTAGCGGGGGACTAGCGGGATCGGCGGAGACCCAGTACTTC

abundance: -
j_gene: TRBJ2-5
d_gene: TRBD1
v_gene: TRBV7-9
CDR3aa: CASSGQAQETQYF
CDR3nt: TGTGCCAGCAGCGGACAGGCGCAAGAGACCCAGTACTTC

abundance: -
j_gene: TRBJ1-3
d_gene: -
v_gene: TRBV18
CDR3aa: CASSQAPRNSGNTIYF
CDR3nt: TGTGCCAGCTCACAAGCACCCCGAAACTCTGGAAACACCATATATTTT

abundance: -
j_gene: TRBJ2-3
d_gene: -
v_gene: TRBV7-3
CDR3aa: CASSRTGYTDTQYF
CDR3nt: TGTGCCAGCAGTCGGACGGGATACACAGATACGCAGTATTTT

abundance: -
j_gene: TRBJ1-1
d_gene: -
v_gene: TRBV29-1
CDR3aa: CSIQPNSDTEAFF
CDR3nt: TGCAGCATCCAGCCGAACAGTGACACTGAAGCTTTCTTT

abundance: -
j_gene: TRBJ2-7
d_gene: -
v_gene: TRBV27
CDR3aa: CASSLHRDPYEQYF
CDR3nt: TGTGCCAGCAGTTTACACAGGGACCCCTACGAGCAGTACTTC

abundance: -
j_gene: TRBJ2-2
d_gene: -
v_gene: TRBV7-9
CDR3aa: CASSVSVDTGELFF
CDR3nt: TGTGCCAGCAGCGTTAGCGTAGACACCGGGGAGCTGTTTTTT

abundance: -
j_gene: TRBJ2-1
d_gene: TRBD1
v_gene: TRBV6-5
CDR3aa: CASSNRGLGNEQFF
CDR3nt: TGTGCCAGCAGTAACAGGGGGCTAGGCAATGAGCAGTTCTTC

abundance: -
j_gene: TRBJ2-2
d_gene: -
v_gene: TRBV7-9
CDR3aa: CASSLEGKVNRGGELFF
CDR3nt: TGTGCCAGCAGCTTAGAAGGGAAGGTGAACCGAGGGGGGGAGCTGTTTTTT

abundance: -
j_gene: TRBJ2-5
d_gene: TRBD2
v_gene: TRBV5-1
CDR3aa: CASSPGLAGQETQYF
CDR3nt: TGCGCCAGCAGCCCGGGACTAGCGGGGCAAGAGACCCAGTACTTC

abundance: -
j_gene: TRBJ2-1
d_gene: -
v_gene: TRBV1
CDR3aa: CTSSRYRPPGNEQFF
CDR3nt: TGCACCAGCAGCCGGTATAGGCCCCCGGGAAATGAGCAGTTCTTC

abundance: few
j_gene: TRBJ1-3
d_gene: -
v_gene: TRBV7-2
CDR3aa: CASSTHTGPSGNTIYF
CDR3nt: TGTGCCAGCAGCACCCACACAGGTCCCTCTGGAAACACCATATATTTT

abundance: -
j_gene: TRBJ2-7
d_gene: TRBD2
v_gene: TRBV7-9
CDR3aa: CASSLATGEGEQYF
CDR3nt: TGTGCCAGCAGCTTAGCTACGGGGGAGGGGGAGCAGTACTTC

abundance: -
j_gene: TRBJ2-3
d_gene: -
v_gene: TRBV29-1
CDR3aa: CSISRKDTQYF
CDR3nt: TGCAGCATTTCTCGTAAAGATACGCAGTATTTT

abundance: few
j_gene: TRBJ2-6
d_gene: TRBD1
v_gene: TRBV5-1
CDR3aa: CASRTGWLGANVLTF
CDR3nt: TGCGCCAGCCGGACAGGGTGGTTGGGGGCCAACGTCCTGACTTTC

abundance: -
j_gene: TRBJ2-7
d_gene: TRBD2
v_gene: TRBV5-1
CDR3aa: CASTLTSGSYEQYF
CDR3nt: TGCGCCAGCACTCTGACTAGCGGGAGTTACGAGCAGTACTTC

abundance: -
j_gene: TRBJ1-2
d_gene: -
v_gene: TRBV7-2
CDR3aa: CATQSVASAYGYTF
CDR3nt: TGTGCCACCCAATCCGTTGCGAGCGCATATGGCTACACCTTC

abundance: -
j_gene: TRBJ1-1
d_gene: -
v_gene: TRBV19
CDR3aa: CASSTTTPNTEAFF
CDR3nt: TGTGCCAGTAGTACTACCACTCCGAACACTGAAGCTTTCTTT

abundance: -
j_gene: TRBJ2-2
d_gene: -
v_gene: TRBV29-1
CDR3aa: CSVLQGSSGELFF
CDR3nt: TGCAGCGTTCTACAGGGATCGAGCGGGGAGCTGTTTTTT

abundance: -
j_gene: TRBJ2-7
d_gene: TRBD1
v_gene: TRBV19
CDR3aa: CASSTNGQGAYEQYF
CDR3nt: TGTGCCAGTAGCACAAACGGACAGGGGGCCTACGAGCAGTACTTC

abundance: -
j_gene: TRBJ2-2
d_gene: -
v_gene: TRBV7-3
CDR3aa: CASSLLGVGATAGELFF
CDR3nt: TGTGCCAGCAGCTTATTAGGTGTCGGAGCGACCGCCGGGGAGCTGTTTTTT

abundance: -
j_gene: TRBJ2-1
d_gene: TRBD2
v_gene: TRBV19
CDR3aa: CASSIGLAVTSSYNEQFF
CDR3nt: TGTGCCAGTAGTATAGGACTAGCGGTTACGAGCTCCTACAATGAGCAGTTCTTC

abundance: -
j_gene: TRBJ2-7
d_gene: TRBD1
v_gene: TRBV7-9
CDR3aa: CASSLGGQKQEQYF
CDR3nt: TGTGCCAGCAGCTTAGGGGGACAGAAACAAGAGCAGTACTTC

abundance: -
j_gene: TRBJ2-7
d_gene: -
v_gene: TRBV5-1
CDR3aa: CASSLPSGYEQYF
CDR3nt: TGCGCCAGCAGCTTGCCCTCAGGGTACGAGCAGTACTTC

abundance: -
j_gene: TRBJ1-2
d_gene: -
v_gene: TRBV2
CDR3aa: CASSPGGYDGYTF
CDR3nt: TGTGCCAGCAGCCCCGGAGGGTACGATGGCTACACCTTC

abundance: -
j_gene: TRBJ2-1
d_gene: TRBD2
v_gene: TRBV7-9
CDR3aa: CASSWTSGRHEQFF
CDR3nt: TGTGCCAGCAGCTGGACTAGCGGGAGACATGAGCAGTTCTTC

abundance: -
j_gene: TRBJ2-2
d_gene: TRBD2
v_gene: TRBV4-1
CDR3aa: CASSPLLGAGGEWVGELFF
CDR3nt: TGCGCCAGCAGCCCCCTCTTAGGAGCGGGGGGGGAATGGGTCGGGGAGCTGTTTTTT

abundance: once
j_gene: TRBJ2-1
d_gene: TRBD2
v_gene: TRBV19
CDR3aa: CASSIALAGVQFF
CDR3nt: TGTGCCAGTAGTATAGCCCTAGCGGGGGTGCAGTTCTTC

abundance: -
j_gene: TRBJ2-7
d_gene: -
v_gene: TRBV2
CDR3aa: CASSEADTGFTYEQYF
CDR3nt: TGTGCCAGCAGTGAAGCCGACACAGGGTTCACCTACGAGCAGTACTTC

abundance: -
j_gene: TRBJ1-3
d_gene: -
v_gene: TRBV7-9
CDR3aa: CSSSLTGPTSGNTIYF
CDR3nt: TGTTCCAGCAGCTTGACAGGACCAACCTCTGGAAACACCATATATTTT

abundance: -
j_gene: TRBJ2-7
d_gene: -
v_gene: TRBV30
CDR3aa: CAWSSRGYTYEQYF
CDR3nt: TGTGCCTGGAGTTCGCGAGGTTACACCTACGAGCAGTACTTC

abundance: once
j_gene: TRBJ1-2
d_gene: TRBD1
v_gene: TRBV6-5
CDR3aa: CASSYRQGSYGYTF
CDR3nt: TGTGCCAGCAGTTACCGACAGGGTTCCTATGGCTACACCTTC

abundance: -
j_gene: TRBJ2-1
d_gene: -
v_gene: TRBV5-1
CDR3aa: CASSLEASSYNEQFF
CDR3nt: TGCGCCAGCAGCTTGGAAGCTAGCTCCTACAATGAGCAGTTCTTC

abundance: -
j_gene: TRBJ2-1
d_gene: -
v_gene: TRBV19
CDR3aa: CASSIGQEHNEQFF
CDR3nt: TGTGCCAGTAGTATAGGCCAGGAACACAATGAGCAGTTCTTC

abundance: -
j_gene: TRBJ2-1
d_gene: -
v_gene: TRBV19
CDR3aa: CASSIGELSYNEQFF
CDR3nt: TGTGCCAGTAGTATCGGGGAACTCTCCTACAATGAGCAGTTCTTC

abundance: -
j_gene: TRBJ2-3
d_gene: -
v_gene: TRBV2
CDR3aa: CASSDRRVVTDTQYF
CDR3nt: TGTGCCAGCAGTGACCGGCGGGTTGTCACAGATACGCAGTATTTT

abundance: -
j_gene: TRBJ2-5
d_gene: TRBD2
v_gene: TRBV2
CDR3aa: CASSHRDYKETQYF
CDR3nt: TGTGCCAGCAGCCACCGGGACTACAAAGAGACCCAGTACTTC

abundance: -
j_gene: TRBJ2-1
d_gene: TRBD2
v_gene: TRBV2
CDR3aa: CASSEDSSRFGLADNNEQFF
CDR3nt: TGTGCCAGCAGTGAAGACTCTTCTCGATTTGGACTAGCGGACAACAATGAGCAGTTCTTC

abundance: -
j_gene: TRBJ2-1
d_gene: -
v_gene: TRBV5-8
CDR3aa: CATTRARSSYNEQFF
CDR3nt: TGTGCCACCACTAGAGCGCGGAGCTCCTACAATGAGCAGTTCTTC

abundance: -
j_gene: TRBJ1-1
d_gene: TRBD1
v_gene: TRBV5-1
CDR3aa: CASSPRTGGANTEAFF
CDR3nt: TGCGCCAGCAGCCCTCGGACAGGGGGCGCGAACACTGAAGCTTTCTTT

abundance: -
j_gene: TRBJ2-7
d_gene: TRBD2
v_gene: TRBV7-3
CDR3aa: CASSIAGGNEQYF
CDR3nt: TGTGCCAGCAGTATAGCGGGAGGAAACGAGCAGTACTTC

abundance: -
j_gene: TRBJ2-7
d_gene: -
v_gene: TRBV20-1
CDR3aa: CSATTGYEQYF
CDR3nt: TGCAGTGCAACAACAGGGTACGAGCAGTACTTC